This T cell receptor beta chain was sequenced for a study of shared clonotypes between healthy human individuals (dated by TCRdb to 2020 to 2022). For the wider study: The cohort included three men and a couple of women between 18 and 49 years of age. For each donor, CD4 naive and CD4 memory were each run on three plates, CD8 naive on two plates, and CD8 memory on one plate. To estimate repertoire size and how much clonotypes are shared between individuals, the study performed deep sequencing of blood TCR repertoires from a few healthy adults. To increase sequencing depth and limit assay-specific biases, TCR repertoire library preparation and sequencing were carried out by different laboratories using diverse techniques. Leukapheresis yielded between about 0.85 and 10 billion PBMCs per donor. Broader findings and caveats from the paper: Compared with non-shared clonotypes, clonotypes shared by all four sorted-subset donors had higher generation probabilities. Because the study included only a small number of donors, the genetic and exposure-history diversity represented was limited. Pairwise subsampling led to the expectation that sequencing depth would affect the degree of clonotype sharing among donors. Sampling was limited to blood, and TCR repertoires in tissue likely differ from TCR repertoires in blood. When a handful of donors were compared, the shared fraction of clonotypes was 5% to 6.5% for naive CD4, over 3% for naive CD8, 2% to 2.5% for memory CD4, and approximately 0.4% for memory CD8. Even with the large sequencing depth, rarefaction of the sorted-subset datasets indicated that sequencing was incomplete. Naive subsets generally had larger estimated clonotype richness than memory subsets did.

Using the deep immunoSEQ assay, TCR CDR3 regions were amplified from genomic DNA by multiplex PCR. Extracted genomic DNA from each cell subset was spread evenly across all wells of several immunoSEQ 96-well plates, with each plate serving as a replicate. For sorted subsets, each replicate PCR was loaded with roughly 190 ng genomic DNA, equivalent to 25,000 to 30,000 T cell genomes. Purified libraries were measured with a Qubit 3.0 fluorometer, size-checked on a Bioanalyzer 2100, and measured again with the KAPA Library Quantification kit. A separate single-read 150-cycle Illumina NextSeq 550 flow cell was used to sequence each immunoSEQ 96-well plate. Regarding the original processing steps: Because only junctional sequences without quality scores were contained in the immunoSEQ output, filtering matching that applied to full-length reads could not be performed. Sequences were annotated with PyIR, a Python wrapper for IgBLAST v1.9, using IMGT germline references to assign V/J genes and CDR3. Reads were removed for weak V/J assignments (E-value above 1e-6), missing CDR3, stop codons, out-of-frame junctions, or ambiguous translated residues. V3J clonotypes were defined by identical inferred V gene, J gene, and CDR3 amino acid sequence. To compute the percentage overlap between repertoires, the number of shared unique clonotypes was divided by the size of the smaller repertoire. RTK rarefaction, the Chao1 estimator, and Recon v2.1 estimates of unobserved clonotypes were used to assess repertoire richness. Generation probabilities were computed with OLGA for all TCRbeta clonotypes obtained by the gDNA method from four donors. Not all clones reach the TCRdb copy of this immuneACCESS table, which keeps in-frame sequences only. Checked studies attribute under half of the gap to unresolved V genes and leave the rest unexplained. The V and J calls and clone size come from that table; D and trimming were worked out from the DNA. The sample table lists about 2 million clones, about 95% of them with a count of one. The ten largest account for around 1.1% of the sample.

The sample holds a few counts of this clone. What antigen it recognizes has not been identified. The sample holds no much larger clone one base away, and base qualities are not on file. The sample carries other DNA sequences with the same CDR3. CD8 naive samples consisted of CD45RO-negative cells that were positively selected for CCR7, yielding a CD45RA+CCR7+ population without TemRA cells. Donors were healthy HIV-negative adults with no recently reported acute infections or vaccinations. Every donor was a Caucasian adult living in Nashville, Tennessee, USA. Blood was collected by leukapheresis, and PBMCs were isolated by Ficoll-Histopaque density gradient centrifugation and then cryopreserved in liquid nitrogen vapor phase. Analytical flow cytometry was used to check the purity and quantity of every magnetically sorted T cell population. Genomic DNA was isolated from every sorted fraction and measured by UV absorbance on a Nanodrop 2000c.

Trimming removed 3 bases from V and 5 bases from J; the gene matches leave 2 bases unexplained. CDR3 length: 13 amino acids, cysteine to phenylalanine. Only the CDR3 DNA is retained, 39 bases long and in frame from the first base. Looking up the germline V gene yields CDR1 SGHDT and CDR2 YYEEEE. The receptor was derived from a man between 18 and 35 years old in good health. The sequence is built from TRBV5-6 and TRBJ2-7, with 10 middle bases fitting TRBD1. Specimen: naive CD8+ T cells sorted from blood. In the paper's terms, the cell subset or site label means: CD45RA+CCR7+. CDR3 region: CASSWDRGDEQYF. The DNA is TGTGCCAGCAGCTGGGACAGGGGAGACGAGCAGTACTTC.